This record looks at one TCR beta chain sequence and its context. Trimming shortened V by 4 bases and J by 7 bases, and 13 bases separated the two germline ends. The CDR3 totals 14 residues. Looked up from germline, CDR1 is LNHDA and CDR2 is SQIVND (reference sequence). These data come from a study of blood T cell repertoires in COVID-19. Study information: Sample material is recorded as cDNA or gDNA derived from T cells, B-cell-depleted T cells, or PBMCs.

Per the study methods: It was from reference gene primer amplification that nucleated cell counts were estimated. TCRdb's copy holds only in-frame clones and misses some; the assay was immunoSEQ multiplex PCR. Clonal size and the V and J genes are those of that table, whereas D and trimming came from the DNA. The table lists 99,000 or so clones, 80% to 90% of them singletons. The rearrangement joins TRBV19 to TRBJ1-4, with a weak D call TRBD1 (5 bases). Specimen: peripheral blood. The receptor's source is a man in his sixties with acute or convalescent COVID-19. DNA of the CDR3: TGTGCCAGTAGTAGGAGCAGGGTAGCTGAAAAACTGTTTTTT. Translated, it gives CASSRSRVAEKLFF.